Listed below are T cell receptor beta chains from one sample, sequenced in a study of T-cell reconstitution after alpha-beta-depleted transplantation in children. TCRdb fed the PCR reads into MiXCR, producing one record per CDR3 protein. The sample includes about 200,000 distinct CDR3 sequences, approximately 6.9% of them seen just once. This material consisted of PBMCs, taken before TCRalphabeta/CD19-depleted stem cell transplant. The receptors were gathered from a boy aged 2 to 10 with acute lymphoblastic leukemia, due to receive a stem cell transplant. CDR3s include the opening cysteine and the closing phenylalanine or tryptophan. D genes are given only for firm matches.

CASSLERDPAYEQYF	TRBJ2-7	15	TRBV12-3/TRBV12-4	.
CSVDLRQNTEAFF	TRBJ1-1	13	TRBV29-1	.
CASSLRQGQALHF	TRBJ1-6	13	TRBV28	TRBD1
CASSPGTGGPDGDTQYF	TRBJ2-3	17	TRBV10-1	TRBD2
CASSPLVSSGADTQYF	TRBJ2-3	16	TRBV18	.
CASSPSQPYEQYF	TRBJ2-7	13	TRBV18	.
CASTQESANYGYTF	TRBJ1-2	14	TRBV5-1	.
CASSPPDGNSPLHF	TRBJ1-6	14	TRBV3-1	.
CSVTGTFGVIQYF	TRBJ2-4	13	TRBV29-1	.
CASSTRDEGEETQYF	TRBJ2-5	15	TRBV7-9	.
CAVSTGASPEPLHF	TRBJ1-6	14	TRBV6-2/TRBV6-3	TRBD1
CASSGSAKNIQYF	TRBJ2-4	13	TRBV25-1	.
CIVGGKGYNEQFF	TRBJ2-1	13	TRBV20-1	.
CASSLRLGDYPSNEQFF	TRBJ2-1	17	TRBV5-1	TRBD2
CSARSRVAYEQYF	TRBJ2-7	13	TRBV20-1	.
CASSSRLAGRVKDEQYF	TRBJ2-7	17	TRBV7-2	TRBD2
CSAERDPGGVADTQYF	TRBJ2-3	16	TRBV20-1	TRBD1
CSARDFNRGTEAFF	TRBJ1-1	14	TRBV20-1	.
CASSQGRDTNTDTQYF	TRBJ2-3	16	TRBV4-3	.
CASSFPGQGGDEQYF	TRBJ2-7	15	TRBV28	TRBD1
CASSLKPGFEQYF	TRBJ2-7	13	TRBV7-2	.